This is a list of T cell receptor beta chains from one sample in a study of T cell repertoires in cytomegalovirus infection. MiXCR, run by TCRdb on the reads, gives a single entry per CDR3 protein. The table lists hundreds of thousands of distinct CDR3 sequences, approximately 25% of them singletons. The sequenced sample consisted of CD8+ T cells from PBMCs. The receptor source for this set is a human donor in good health (CMV status not recorded). Some clones in this sample may be carry-over from other donors' samples. Both conserved end residues are part of each CDR3. The D gene is left open where the match is weak. Size is stated for part of the rows, as once, few or many counts, or as a class when the clone is expanded.

j_call: TRBJ1-2; d_call: NA; v_call: TRBV7-2; clone_size: many; cdr3_aa: CASRSTDTFHYGYTF; cdr3_nt: TGTGCCAGCAGGTCGACAGACACCTTCCACTATGGCTACACCTTC
j_call: TRBJ1-2; d_call: NA; v_call: TRBV7-9; clone_size: few; cdr3_aa: CASSLDHSYGYTF; cdr3_nt: TGTGCCAGCAGCTTAGATCATTCCTATGGCTACACCTTC
j_call: TRBJ2-7; d_call: TRBD1; v_call: TRBV6-6; clone_size: NA; cdr3_aa: CANSLDRGYEQYF; cdr3_nt: TGTGCCAACAGTTTGGACAGGGGCTACGAGCAGTACTTC
j_call: TRBJ2-5; d_call: NA; v_call: TRBV13; clone_size: few; cdr3_aa: CASSPNGSGDETQYF; cdr3_nt: TGTGCCAGCAGCCCGAATGGTTCAGGGGATGAGACCCAGTACTTC
j_call: TRBJ2-3; d_call: TRBD1; v_call: TRBV2; clone_size: once; cdr3_aa: CASSESGQSPPDTQYF; cdr3_nt: TGTGCCAGCAGTGAATCGGGACAGTCCCCACCAGATACGCAGTATTTT
j_call: TRBJ2-5; d_call: TRBD1; v_call: TRBV7-9; clone_size: many; cdr3_aa: CASSPPDRGETQYF; cdr3_nt: TGTGCCAGCAGCCCACCAGACAGGGGGGAGACCCAGTACTTC
j_call: TRBJ2-1; d_call: NA; v_call: TRBV28; clone_size: NA; cdr3_aa: CASSSTGTHYNEQFF; cdr3_nt: TGTGCCAGCAGTTCGACCGGGACTCACTACAATGAGCAGTTCTTC
j_call: TRBJ2-1; d_call: NA; v_call: TRBV5-1; clone_size: NA; cdr3_aa: CASSGFGKEGYNEQFF; cdr3_nt: TGCGCCAGCAGCGGGTTCGGGAAGGAGGGATACAATGAGCAGTTCTTC
j_call: TRBJ1-1; d_call: NA; v_call: TRBV7-6; clone_size: few; cdr3_aa: CASSQSGGTEAFF; cdr3_nt: TGTGCCAGCAGCCAGTCCGGGGGAACTGAAGCTTTCTTT
j_call: TRBJ1-5; d_call: NA; v_call: TRBV28; clone_size: NA; cdr3_aa: CASSLLRGLPINQPQHF; cdr3_nt: TGTGCCAGCAGTTTACTTCGTGGGTTACCGATCAATCAGCCCCAGCATTTT
j_call: TRBJ2-3; d_call: NA; v_call: TRBV20-1; clone_size: NA; cdr3_aa: CRPDAGHRSITDTQYF; cdr3_nt: TGCAGGCCTGACGCGGGACACCGATCCATCACAGATACGCAGTATTTT
j_call: TRBJ1-2; d_call: NA; v_call: TRBV28; clone_size: NA; cdr3_aa: CASSLWQGGYGYTF; cdr3_nt: TGTGCCAGCAGTTTATGGCAGGGAGGGTATGGCTACACCTTC
j_call: TRBJ1-2; d_call: NA; v_call: TRBV13; clone_size: once; cdr3_aa: CASSMGTTGYTF; cdr3_nt: TGTGCCAGCAGCATGGGGACTACTGGCTACACCTTC
j_call: TRBJ2-5; d_call: NA; v_call: TRBV7-8; clone_size: many; cdr3_aa: CASSPRGIPKETQYF; cdr3_nt: TGTGCCAGCAGCCCCCGTGGAATACCGAAAGAGACCCAGTACTTC
j_call: TRBJ1-1; d_call: NA; v_call: TRBV7-6; clone_size: few; cdr3_aa: CASSPAEGPGTEAFF; cdr3_nt: TGTGCCAGCAGCCCAGCGGAGGGCCCGGGCACTGAAGCTTTCTTT
j_call: TRBJ1-5; d_call: NA; v_call: TRBV7-9; clone_size: NA; cdr3_aa: CASSFSNHSNQPQHF; cdr3_nt: TGTGCCAGCAGCTTCTCGAACCATAGCAATCAGCCCCAGCATTTT
j_call: TRBJ2-1; d_call: TRBD2; v_call: TRBV7-4; clone_size: NA; cdr3_aa: CASSAYLAGGSDEQFF; cdr3_nt: TGTGCCAGCAGCGCTTACCTAGCGGGGGGATCTGATGAGCAGTTCTTC
j_call: TRBJ2-1; d_call: NA; v_call: TRBV7-8; clone_size: many; cdr3_aa: CASSRSTSINEQFF; cdr3_nt: TGTGCCAGCAGCCGATCGACTAGTATCAATGAGCAGTTCTTC